This T cell receptor beta chain was sequenced for a study of OX40 agonist ivuxolimab in advanced cancers. Turning to the overall study: The costimulatory receptor OX40 (CD134) was targeted by ivuxolimab, a fully human IgG2 agonistic monoclonal antibody. In the dose-escalation cohort, roughly four fifths of patients were male, and the mean age was roughly 60 years, with a range of roughly 20 to 80. Of the 50 to 55 patients in dose escalation, around 20 had hepatocellular carcinoma, around 15 had melanoma, 9 had renal cell carcinoma and 9 had head and neck cancer. Intravenous ivuxolimab was administered to patients every 2 weeks at six dose levels: 0.01, 0.1, 0.3, 1.5, 3 and 10 mg/kg. The paper reports the monotherapy dose-escalation portion (N = 52 patients) of the phase I ivuxolimab trial. Patients were allowed to have had prior anti-PD-1, anti-PD-L1 or anti-CTLA-4 therapy, and around 40% of the dose-escalation patients had previously received checkpoint inhibitors. Peripheral TCRbeta sequencing aimed to test whether ivuxolimab altered TCR sequence diversity and caused clonal T-cell expansion. Partial responses occurred in three dose-escalation patients, of whom one had hepatocellular carcinoma and two had cutaneous melanoma. Overall study outcomes, separate from this receptor: In the 0.1-3.0 mg/kg groups, partial responders had among the lowest normalized peripheral clonal expansion, particularly in CD8+ T cells. Low levels of normalized T-cell clonal expansion were also shown by some nonresponding patients. On average, CD8+ T cells showed more expanded clones than CD4+ T cells after ivuxolimab. The antigen specificity of the clonally expanded peripheral T cells was not determined. At doses of 0.1 to 3.0 mg/kg, clonal expansion of both CD4+ and CD8+ blood T cells was observed from baseline to week 6.

For sequencing of the TCRbeta CDR3 region, genomic DNA was extracted from the sorted cells. The immunoSEQ Assay was used for sequencing of TCRbeta CDR3 regions. TCRdb holds this immuneACCESS table with in-frame rearrangements only. Some clones are missing; in checked studies, unresolved V genes explain under half, and the rest has no known cause. The sample table contains nearly 50,000 clones; only one count was recorded for 70% to 90% of them. The ten largest clones capture about 0.58% of the sample. The CDR3 sequence holds 17 residues, the cysteine and phenylalanine included. Only CDR3 DNA is held: 51 bases, read in frame from base 1. The junction shows trimming of 2 bases on V and 1 base on J, and the gene matches do not reach 8 bases of it. According to the germline V gene, CDR1 reads MDHEN and CDR2 reads SYDVKM. Comment on this clone: No cognate antigen has been identified for it. Per-base quality was not reported, and no clone a single base away is much larger than it.

The trial excluded patients who had a history of autoimmune disease or were on systemic immunosuppression. In every dose cohort, peripheral blood was drawn for TCR sequencing at baseline, cycle 4 day 1, and cycle 7 day 1. Samples came from an open-label, multicenter, first-in-human phase I dose-escalation trial of ivuxolimab. The trial enrolled adults with locally advanced or metastatic head and neck squamous cell, hepatocellular, melanoma or renal cell carcinoma. Before TCR sequencing, CD4+ T cells and CD8+ T cells were sorted from peripheral blood as separate populations. The TCR sequence derives from an adult with an advanced solid tumor such as melanoma, head and neck, liver or kidney cancer. The sequencing here drew on CD4+ or CD8+ T cells sorted from blood, taken in a trial of the OX40 agonist ivuxolimab. The V and J genes are TRBV28 and TRBJ2-3, and TRBD2 aligns with 8 junction nucleotides. The CDR3 region: CASSLLVSGIGTDTQYF. The DNA sequence is given as TGTGCCAGCAGTTTACTAGTTAGCGGGATAGGCACAGATACGCAGTATTTT.